Following are 27 T cell receptor beta chains from one sample sequenced in a study of T cell clonality in common variable immunodeficiency. Sequenced by immunoSEQ multiplex PCR; TCRdb stores in-frame clones only, minus some. The specimen gives tens of thousands of clones without singletons; the ten biggest hold around 1.7%. Sequenced: peripheral blood mononuclear cells. The receptors here all came from a person between 18 and 70 years old in good health.

This clone showed up many times. The read gets to within 3 residues of the CDR3 end, and the germline J gene fills in the rest. The chain is built from TRBV29-1 and TRBJ2-1, with 10 positions matching TRBD2. Germline V CDR1 and CDR2: SQVTM, ANQGSEA. Trimming took 3 bases from V and 3 from J; bases not matched to a gene: 5. This CDR3 spans 15 amino acids. The CDR3 loop is CSVELAGVLYNEQFF. The DNA read from the CDR3 is TGCAGCGTTGAGCTAGCGGGGGTACTCTACAATGAG.

This clone was seen many times. With the read ending 3 residues before the CDR3 end, the germline J gene is used to fill in that end. This rearrangement joins TRBV20-1 to TRBJ2-3; the D gene is possibly TRBD1 (5 bases). Germline-derived CDR1 and CDR2 are DFQATT and SNEGSKA (reference sequence). The V and J ends lost 6 bases and 4 bases respectively, with 14 bases between them. This CDR3 is built from 13 residues. The CDR3 sequence: CSAYRGTADTQYF. CDR3 bases read: TGCAGTGCCTATAGGGGTACGGCAGATACG.

This clone was seen at least ten times. The observed sequence ends 3 residues before the CDR3 terminus, with the missing tail filled in from the germline J gene. The V gene is TRBV28, the J gene TRBJ2-1, with 9 bases identical to TRBD1. With 5 bases clipped from V and 2 bases from J, the junction kept 4 bases outside the gene matches. This CDR3 is 15 amino acids long. Germline CDR1 is MDHEN and CDR2 is SYDVKM. CDR3 bases read: TGTGCCAGCAGTGGGGACAGGGAGGCCTACAATGAG. Amino acids: CASSGDREAYNE. The full CDR3 reads CASSGDREAYNEQFF.

This clone was picked up many times. The CDR3 bases that were read are TGTGCCAGCAGTGAAGCCGGGACTCGGGGTCCC. Protein product: CASSEAGTRGP. The full-length CDR3 reads as CASSEAGTRGPQHF. The chain couples TRBV6-1 to TRBJ1-5, with D possibly TRBD1 on 5 matching bases. The sequence runs out 3 residues before the end of the CDR3; the remainder is reconstructed from the germline J gene. This CDR3 comprises 14 residues. The V gene's germline CDR1 is MNHNS and CDR2 SASEGT.

Ten or more counts support this clone. The observed sequence ends 3 residues before the CDR3 terminus, with the missing tail filled in from the germline J gene. This chain links TRBV6-1 with TRBJ2-1, with TRBD1 matching 9 bases. The J segment lost 9 bases and the V segment lost 0 bases, leaving 6 bases of the junction unmatched. CDR3 size: 15 residues. Germline CDR1 MNHNS, CDR2 SASEGT. The part of the CDR3 DNA that was read is TGTGCCAGCAGTGAAGCGCTGGACAGGGGTAGTGAG. Its protein product is CASSEALDRGSE. The CDR3 reads in full as CASSEALDRGSEQFF.

The sample holds many counts of this clone. The DNA ends 3 residues before the CDR3 does, and the rest of the CDR3 is filled in from the germline J gene. The chain combines TRBV7-2 with TRBJ2-7; D is undetermined. The CDR3 consists of 11 residues. Germline V gene lookup returns CDR1 SGHTA and CDR2 FQGNSA. V was trimmed by 6 bases and J by 3 bases, leaving 6 bases between them. The CDR3 protein is CASSRFYEQYF. The CDR3 bases that were read are TGTGCCAGCAGTCGGTTCTACGAG.

There are many counts of this clone. The read ends 3 residues before the CDR3 terminus; that terminus is restored from the germline J gene. This chain links TRBV29-1 with TRBJ2-5; the D is unclear. There are 16 residues in the CDR3. Germline CDR1 reads SQVTM; CDR2 reads ANQGSEA. V shed 5 bases and J shed 0 bases, with 19 bases lying between them. Incomplete CDR3 DNA: TGCAGCGTTTCCGACCGTTCCCTCAGGCACCAAGAGACC. Translation: CSVSDRSLRHQET. The complete CDR3 reads CSVSDRSLRHQETQYF.

This clone has ten or more counts. The read stops 3 residues short of the end of the CDR3; the missing end is completed from the germline J gene. The V and J genes are TRBV23-1 and TRBJ1-5, with no clear D. TRBV23-1 is an ORF for which the function is uncertain. The V and J ends lost 4 bases and 3 bases respectively, with 10 bases between them. The CDR3 covers 14 residues. The CDR3: CASSPGEINQPQHF. The part of the CDR3 DNA that was read is TGCGCCAGCAGTCCCGGGGAGATCAATCAGCCC.

At least ten counts were recorded for this clone. The read is 3 residues too short to cover the CDR3 end, so that end is filled in from the germline J gene. The chain combines TRBV10-3 with TRBJ1-1; D may be TRBD1 (5 bases). Germline values: CDR1 ENHRY, CDR2 SYGVKD. The CDR3 has 15 amino acids. Trimming cost V 4 bases and J 1 base, with 13 bases left between them. The sequenced CDR3 bases are TGTGCCATCAGTGCGGCAGGGACTTCGAACACTGAA. This translates into CAISAAGTSNTE. The whole CDR3 reads CAISAAGTSNTEAFF.

At least ten counts were recorded for this clone. The CDR3 end lies 3 residues beyond the end of the read and is filled in from the germline J gene. V gene TRBV29-1 combines with J gene TRBJ2-2; 9 nucleotides agree with TRBD1. The CDR3 is 16 amino acids. From germline, CDR1 is SQVTM and CDR2 ANQGSEA. The ends lost 4 bases at V and 5 bases at J; junction bases unmatched: 11. The CDR3 reads CSVGGWGTGITGELFF. Partial CDR3 DNA: TGCAGCGTTGGGGGGTGGGGGACAGGGATTACCGGGGAG.

This clone was counted ten times or more. The CDR3 goes on 3 residues after the read ends, and that part is filled in from the germline J gene. This chain joins TRBV20-1 and TRBJ2-1; TRBD2 matches 8 bases. Germline CDR1 and CDR2: DFQATT and SNEGSKA (reference sequence). V dropped 6 bases and J dropped 7; count of bases not matched to a gene: 11. The CDR3 covers 14 residues. Partial CDR3 DNA: TGCAGTGCCGTGAAGCGGGGGTTGAGGAATGAG. This sequence encodes CSAVKRGLRNE. The whole CDR3 reads CSAVKRGLRNEQFF.

This clone was counted many times. Sequencing ends 3 residues short of the CDR3 end; the germline J gene provides the rest. The chain couples TRBV30 to TRBJ2-3; 10 nucleotides line up with TRBD1. This CDR3 has 14 residues. J lost 6 bases, V lost 1 base, and 4 bases had no gene match. CDR1 and CDR2 from the germline V gene are GTSNPN and SVGIG (reference sequence). The CDR3 reads CAWSGDRGYDTQYF. Partial CDR3 DNA: TGTGCCTGGAGTGGGGACAGGGGATATGATACG. Combining the CDR3 with reference TRBV30 and TRBJ2-3 gives the whole variable domain SQTIHQWPATLVQPVGSPLSLECTVEGTSNPNLYWYRQAAGRGLQLLFYSVGIGQISSEVPQNLSASRPQDRQFILSSKKLLLSDSGFYLCAWSGDRGYDTQYFGPGTRLTVL.

This clone has ten or more counts. The sequenced fragment ends 3 residues before the CDR3 boundary, so the rest is inferred from the germline J gene. The chain joins TRBV15 to TRBJ2-3, with 11 bases aligning to TRBD2. Germline values: CDR1 LNHNV, CDR2 YYDKDF (reference sequence). The trim removed 4 bases at V and 1 base at J, leaving 4 bases unmatched. The CDR3 consists of 16 residues. The CDR3 sequence: CATSTSSGGRTDTQYF. The CDR3 bases that were read are TGTGCCACCAGCACCTCTAGCGGGGGGCGCACAGATACG.

This clone was recorded many times. The observed sequence ends 3 residues before the CDR3 terminus, with the missing tail filled in from the germline J gene. V usage is TRBV6-1 and J usage is TRBJ2-2, with 9 bases identical to TRBD1. After removal of 1 base from V and 7 bases from J, the junction contained 10 bases not matched to a gene. The CDR3 runs 17 residues. CDR1 MNHNS and CDR2 SASEGT come from the germline V gene. The part of the CDR3 DNA that was read is TGTGCCAGCAGTGAAGAGCCCGGGACAGGGTCCTACGGGGAG. Protein: CASSEEPGTGSYGE. The whole CDR3 sequence is CASSEEPGTGSYGELFF.

This clone was counted many times. The read stops 3 residues short of the end of the CDR3; the missing end is completed from the germline J gene. The chain combines TRBV5-1 with TRBJ2-1, with a weak D call TRBD1 (6 bases). Trimming pared 0 bases from V and 4 bases from J, leaving 20 bases between. Per germline, CDR1 SGHRS and CDR2 YFSETQ. The CDR3 is made up of 18 amino acids. CDR3 residues: CASSLVPSQGWEYNEQFF. The sequenced part of the CDR3 DNA is TGCGCCAGCAGCTTGGTCCCCTCACAGGGCTGGGAATACAATGAG.

This clone was seen repeatedly, ten times or more. The read halts 3 residues ahead of the CDR3 end, with the missing end drawn from the germline J gene. The genes are TRBV20-1 and TRBJ2-1, with 8 bases fitting TRBD1. Germline V gene data show CDR1 as DFQATT and CDR2 as SNEGSKA (reference sequence). V lost 3 bases and J lost 5; bases outside the gene matches: 9. This CDR3 comprises 15 residues. CDR3 sequence: CSARSGTGLHNEQFF. The sequenced part of the CDR3 DNA is TGCAGTGCTAGGTCCGGGACAGGCCTCCACAATGAG.

This clone was recorded at least ten times. The read comes to an end 3 residues before the CDR3 does, leaving the germline J gene to fill in the end. The chain recombines TRBV30 with TRBJ2-7; D call uncertain. This CDR3 spans 12 amino acids. V lost 6 bases to trimming and J lost 2 bases, with 11 bases between them. In germline, CDR1 is GTSNPN, CDR2 SVGIG (reference sequence). The CDR3 DNA, read in part, is TGTGCCTGCAAGGTCCAACCCTACGAG. It encodes CACKVQPYE. The CDR3 in its entirety is CACKVQPYEQYF. Supplemented by reference TRBV30 and TRBJ2-7, the full variable domain reads SQTIHQWPATLVQPVGSPLSLECTVEGTSNPNLYWYRQAAGRGLQLLFYSVGIGQISSEVPQNLSASRPQDRQFILSSKKLLLSDSGFYLCACKVQPYEQYFGPGTRLTVT.

This clone was counted a few times. The missing CDR3 end, 3 residues past where the read stops, is filled in from the germline J gene. V usage is TRBV10-2 and J usage is TRBJ2-7; TRBD2 matches at 9 bases. J was trimmed by 4 bases and V by 6 bases; bases with no gene match: 7. The CDR3 sequence is 14 residues long. Germline assignment: CDR1 WSHSY and CDR2 SAAADI. This chain's CDR3 is CASSSSGGRYEQYF. CDR3 bases read: TGCGCCAGCAGCTCGAGCGGGGGGCGGTACGAG.

This clone was seen repeatedly, ten times or more. The read gets to within 3 residues of the CDR3 end, and the germline J gene fills in the rest. The chain employs TRBV5-1 and TRBJ2-2, with D perhaps TRBD2 (5 bases). CDR3 length equals 16 residues. Germline CDR1 and CDR2: SGHRS and YFSETQ. Trimming shortened V by 0 bases and J by 7 bases, and 16 bases separated the two germline ends. The covered CDR3 bases are TGCGCCAGCAGCTTGGCCTTGGCGGCTAGCTACGGGGAG. Translating it yields CASSLALAASYGE. Given in full, the CDR3 is CASSLALAASYGELFF.

As to this clone: The read gets to within 3 residues of the CDR3 end, and the germline J gene fills in the rest. The gene calls are TRBV25-1 and TRBJ1-2, with a tentative D call TRBD1 (5 bases). V gave up 5 bases and J gave up 5 bases, with 18 bases separating them. The CDR3 totals 15 residues. Per germline, CDR1 MGHDK and CDR2 SYGVNS. The CDR3 protein is CASSPAGRIPYGYTF. The sequenced part of the CDR3 DNA is TGTGCCAGCAGTCCTGCAGGGCGGATCCCTTATGGC.

The sample holds many counts of this clone. The sequence runs out 3 residues before the end of the CDR3; the remainder is reconstructed from the germline J gene. The rearrangement links TRBV20-1 to TRBJ2-5, with D maybe TRBD1 (6 bases). The germline V gene has CDR1 DFQATT and CDR2 SNEGSKA (reference sequence). This CDR3 has 14 amino acids. Trimming stripped 0 bases from V and 2 bases from J, with 10 bases between. This chain's CDR3 is CSARDQGTQETQYF. The covered CDR3 bases are TGCAGTGCTAGAGATCAAGGGACACAAGAGACC.

On this clone: The observed sequence ends 3 residues before the CDR3 terminus, with the missing tail filled in from the germline J gene. The chain is built from TRBV20-1 and TRBJ2-1, with TRBD2 identical over 10 bases. The V gene end was trimmed by 4 bases and the J gene end by 0 bases; junction bases not matched to a gene: 12. This CDR3 has 18 residues. The germline V gene encodes CDR1 DFQATT and CDR2 SNEGSKA (reference sequence). The CDR3 region is CSATQIRTSGSSYNEQFF. CDR3 DNA, as far as it was read: TGCAGTGCTACACAAATCAGGACTAGCGGTAGCTCCTACAATGAG.

This clone was detected many times. The read is 3 residues too short to cover the CDR3 end, so that end is filled in from the germline J gene. The chain has TRBV30 and TRBJ1-3; D possibly corresponds to TRBD1 (6 bases). This CDR3 has 14 residues. V was cut by 4 bases and J by 1 base, with 11 bases left in between. In germline, CDR1 is GTSNPN, CDR2 SVGIG (reference sequence). The CDR3 sequence is CAWNRDNSGNTIYF. CDR3 DNA (partial): TGTGCCTGGAATCGGGACAATTCTGGAAACACC.

This clone was seen at least ten times. The read gets to within 3 residues of the CDR3 end, and the germline J gene fills in the rest. This chain joins TRBV5-1 and TRBJ2-7; D might be TRBD1 (6 bases). Per the germline V gene, CDR1 is SGHRS and CDR2 is YFSETQ. The CDR3 spans 14 residues. V lost 2 bases, J lost 0 bases, and 9 bases lay in between. The sequenced CDR3 bases are TGCGCCAGCAGCTTAGGGGGAGTCTCCTACGAG. Translated, it gives CASSLGGVSYE. The CDR3, in full, reads CASSLGGVSYEQYF.

This clone was counted at least ten times. From the germline J gene comes the end of the CDR3, since the read stops 3 residues before it. The rearrangement links TRBV7-3 to TRBJ2-7, with a weak D call TRBD1 (5 bases). CDR3 length equals 14 residues. Germline-derived CDR1 and CDR2 are SGHTA and FQGTGA. V lost 2 bases and J lost 4, with 12 bases in between. CDR3 bases read: TGTGCCAGCAGCTTAGGCACAGGCCAATACGAG. Translating it yields CASSLGTGQYE. In full, the CDR3 is CASSLGTGQYEQYF.

As to this clone: Read coverage stops 3 residues before the CDR3 terminus; the germline J gene supplies the remainder. This sequence joins TRBV7-3 and TRBJ2-1; TRBD1 matches at 11 bases. The CDR3 is made up of 18 amino acids. The V segment lost 1 base and the J segment 6 bases; nucleotides outside the gene matches: 11. Germline CDR1 reads SGHTA; CDR2 reads FQGTGA. The CDR3 here is CASSLSPGTGGYGNEQFF. The DNA read from the CDR3 is TGTGCCAGCAGCTTAAGTCCCGGGACAGGGGGTTACGGCAATGAG.

This clone appeared many times. Read coverage stops 3 residues before the CDR3 terminus; the germline J gene supplies the remainder. J is TRBJ1-2 and V is TRBV19; D is perhaps TRBD1 (5 bases). The germline CDR1 and CDR2 sequences are LNHDA and SQIVND (reference sequence). V was trimmed by 4 bases and J by 2 bases, leaving 8 bases between them. This CDR3 has 13 amino acids. Partial CDR3 DNA: TGTGCCAGTAGTAAACAGGAAAACTATGGC. Translated, it gives CASSKQENYG. In full, the CDR3 is CASSKQENYGYTF.